A single sample gave rise to the 22 T cell receptor beta chains below, sequenced in a study of cytomegalovirus exposure and HLA in healthy donors. In the PCR, 60 Vbeta and 13 Jbeta primers were used. The assay was immunoSEQ multiplex PCR, and TCRdb's table has in-frame clones only and misses some. The table has about 140,000 clones, roughly 77% seen once. Sequences were obtained from PBMCs. These TCRs come from a man aged 25-45 years in good health.

The chain has TRBV6-1 and TRBJ2-3; TRBD2 matches 11 bases. Looked up from germline, CDR1 is MNHNS and CDR2 is SASEGT. The CDR3 spans 16 residues. After removal of 1 base from V and 1 base from J, the junction contained 1 base not matched to a gene. DNA of the CDR3: TGTGCCAGCAGTGAAGTTAGCGGGAGGGGCACAGATACGCAGTATTTT. It yields the protein CASSEVSGRGTDTQYF.

V usage is TRBV10-3 and J usage is TRBJ2-3; possible D gene TRBD2, 5 bases. The CDR3 consists of 15 residues. Germline V gene sequence: CDR1 ENHRY, CDR2 SYGVKD. Between the trimmed V and J ends, which lost 6 bases and 2 bases, there was a span of 15 bases. The CDR3 loop is CAISAPSGITDTQYF. As DNA, the CDR3 is TGTGCCATCAGCGCTCCTTCCGGGATCACAGATACGCAGTATTTT.

The chain has TRBV7-2 and TRBJ2-7, with 15 nucleotides matching TRBD2. The CDR3 loop spans 18 amino acids. Germline V gene sequence: CDR1 SGHTA, CDR2 FQGNSA. The V gene end was trimmed by 3 bases and the J gene end by 0 bases; junction bases not matched to a gene: 6. CDR3 sequence (DNA): TGTGCCAGCAGCTTTCGGACTAGCGGGAGGGAGAGCTCCTACGAGCAGTACTTC. Translation: CASSFRTSGRESSYEQYF.

This clone was seen a handful of times. This chain uses TRBV6-5 with TRBJ2-5, with 9 nucleotides matching TRBD2. Trimming at V came to 5 bases and at J to 3 bases, leaving 4 bases not matched to a gene. The V gene's germline CDR1 is MNHEY and CDR2 SVGAGI. The CDR3 is made up of 14 amino acids. The CDR3 DNA sequence: TGTGCCAGCAGTCGGACTAGCGTAGAAGAGACCCAGTACTTC. Its protein is CASSRTSVEETQYF.

A note on this clone: At one end the junction does not follow the germline gene, possibly because of a read error. The gene calls are TRBV7-9 and TRBJ2-2, with TRBD1 matching over 7 bases. The length of the CDR3 is 15 residues. Germline lookup yields CDR1 SEHNR and CDR2 FQNEAQ (reference sequence). In DNA form, the CDR3 reads TGTTCCAGCAGCTTAGAGGGGGCGCAGGCCGGGGAGCTGTTTTTT. Its protein is CSSSLEGAQAGELFF. The full variable domain, rest sourced from reference TRBV7-9 and TRBJ2-2, is DTGVSQNPRHKITKRGQNVTFRCDPISEHNRLYWYRQTLGQGPEFLTYFQNEAQLEKSRLLSDRFSAERPKGSFSTLEIQRTEQGDSAMYLCSSSLEGAQAGELFFGEGSRLTVL.

The chain is built from TRBV6-5 and TRBJ1-1; D is unclear. The CDR3 is 14 residues long. The V and J ends lost 8 bases and 3 bases respectively, with 16 bases between them. Germline loops: CDR1 MNHEY, CDR2 SVGAGI. The CDR3 DNA follows: TGTGCCAGCGTAACAAGCGGCGCGTACACTGAAGCTTTCTTT. It is translated as CASVTSGAYTEAFF.

Concerning this clone itself: The junction shows a germline mismatch at one end, possibly a read error. J is TRBJ1-1 and V is TRBV7-9, with 7 bases that match TRBD1. The CDR3 has 15 residues. Germline V CDR1 and CDR2: SEHNR, FQNEAQ (reference sequence). The CDR3 DNA sequence: TGTTCCAGCAGCTTAAGACAGGGAAGGAACACTGAAGCTTTCTTT. Protein sequence: CSSSLRQGRNTEAFF.

The chain couples TRBV5-1 to TRBJ2-1; D is possibly TRBD2 (6 bases). The CDR3 spans 15 residues. Deletions cut 0 bases from V and 2 bases from J, with 9 bases between. Germline values: CDR1 SGHRS, CDR2 YFSETQ. CDR3 in amino acids: CASSLVAGPYNEQFF. The CDR3 DNA reads as TGCGCCAGCAGCTTGGTGGCGGGACCCTACAATGAGCAGTTCTTC. Full variable domain (remainder filled in from reference TRBV5-1 and TRBJ2-1): KAGVTQTPRYLIKTRGQQVTLSCSPISGHRSVSWYQQTPGQGLQFLFEYFSETQRNKGNFPGRFSGRQFSNSRSEMNVSTLELGDSALYLCASSLVAGPYNEQFFGPGTRLTVL.

CDR3 amino acids: CASSPAVGGYIDTDTQYF. For the CDR3, the DNA is TGTGCCAGCAGCCCAGCGGTGGGGGGGTACATCGACACAGATACGCAGTATTTT. The chain carries TRBV5-4 and TRBJ2-3; 7 nucleotides line up with TRBD2. The germline CDR1 and CDR2 sequences are SGHNT and YYREEE (reference sequence). The V and J ends lost 4 bases and 2 bases, in that order; junction bases with no gene match: 16. There are 18 residues in the CDR3.

Relative to its sample, this clone is medium-sized. Additional DNA sequences in this sample encode the identical CDR3. V gene TRBV6-5 combines with J gene TRBJ2-1, with TRBD2 matching 7 bases. Germline-derived CDR1 and CDR2 are MNHEY and SVGAGI. Germline trimming cut 0 bases from V and 6 bases from J; bases unmatched to any gene: 2. The CDR3 is made up of 14 amino acids. The CDR3 bases are TGTGCCAGCAGTTACTCAGCTAGCGGCAATGAGCAGTTCTTC. It specifies CASSYSASGNEQFF.

The table lists this clone with a count of one. The genes are TRBV28 and TRBJ2-3; D is ambiguous. The CDR3 contains 12 residues. Germline V gives CDR1 MDHEN, CDR2 SYDVKM. V lost 6 bases to trimming and J lost 6 bases, with 10 bases between them. CDR3 sequence reads: CASSPTLDTQYF. The CDR3 nucleotides are TGTGCCAGCAGCCCGACTCTGGATACGCAGTATTTT.

The rearrangement uses TRBV7-2 and TRBJ2-5; a possible D gene is TRBD1 (6 bases). Judging by the DNA end, TRBJ2-7 fits better; the J call may be wrong. The CDR3 length is 15 residues. Germline V CDR1 and CDR2: SGHTA, FQGNSA. The CDR3 reads CASRPTGTASYEQYF. The CDR3 DNA reads as TGTGCCAGCAGACCTACAGGGACCGCATCCTACGAGCAGTACTTC.

This sequence joins TRBV5-1 and TRBJ1-1, with TRBD1 identical over 8 bases. Germline V gives CDR1 SGHRS, CDR2 YFSETQ. The trim removed 4 bases at V and 7 bases at J, leaving 3 bases unmatched. The CDR3 is made up of 12 amino acids. The CDR3 nucleotides read TGCGCCAGCAGCAGGACAGGGTTTGAAGCTTTCTTT. It is translated as CASSRTGFEAFF.

The chain couples TRBV5-4 to TRBJ2-5; 11 positions match TRBD1. The J call may not be correct, given that the DNA end is closer to TRBJ2-7. Germline values: CDR1 SGHNT, CDR2 YYREEE (reference sequence). The CDR3 spans 16 residues. Here the CDR3 DNA reads TGTGCCAGCAGCTTGGGAGGACAGGGGGCTATCCACGAGCAGTACTTC. It encodes CASSLGGQGAIHEQYF.

The rearrangement joins TRBV20-1 to TRBJ1-2; D remains ambiguous. The CDR3 extends over 11 amino acids. Germline V CDR1 and CDR2: DFQATT, SNEGSKA (reference sequence). The germline V and J ends were trimmed by 5 bases and 6 bases, with 10 bases remaining between them. The CDR3, as DNA: TGCAGTGCTCCCATGGCTCATGGCTACACCTTC. Translating it yields CSAPMAHGYTF.

This rearrangement joins TRBV7-9 to TRBJ1-6; D is perhaps TRBD1 (5 bases). Germline V gives CDR1 SEHNR, CDR2 FQNEAQ (reference sequence). The CDR3 loop spans 15 amino acids. V was pared by 4 bases and J by 3 bases, with 10 bases between. The CDR3 nucleotides are TGTGCCAGCAGCTCGACAGATAGCTATAATTCACCCCTCCACTTT. Residues: CASSSTDSYNSPLHF. Complete variable domain (other parts from reference TRBV7-9 and TRBJ1-6): DTGVSQNPRHKITKRGQNVTFRCDPISEHNRLYWYRQTLGQGPEFLTYFQNEAQLEKSRLLSDRFSAERPKGSFSTLEIQRTEQGDSAMYLCASSSTDSYNSPLHFGNGTRLTVT.

This chain uses TRBV7-2 with TRBJ2-3; D is unresolved. Germline V gives CDR1 SGHTA, CDR2 FQGNSA. The CDR3 spans 15 residues. V was shortened by 7 bases and J by 0 bases, with 14 bases between the two germline ends. The CDR3 bases are TGTGCCAGCACCGGTGGCGGTACTAGCACAGATACGCAGTATTTT. The encoded protein is CASTGGGTSTDTQYF. The whole variable domain, remainder taken from reference TRBV7-2 and TRBJ2-3, is GAGVSQSPSNKVTEKGKDVELRCDPISGHTALYWYRQSLGQGLEFLIYFQGNSAPDKSGLPSDRFSAERTGGSVSTLTIQRTQQEDSAVYLCASTGGGTSTDTQYFGPGTRLTVL.

The gene calls are TRBV7-2 and TRBJ2-5; TRBD2 matches 13 bases. Per the germline V gene, CDR1 is SGHTA and CDR2 is FQGNSA. This CDR3 comprises 16 residues. V shed 5 bases and J 4 bases; nucleotides not matched to a gene: 7. CDR3 DNA: TGTGCCAGCAGCACCGGACTAGCGGGAGTGGTAGAGACCCAGTACTTC. Its translation: CASSTGLAGVVETQYF.

This chain connects TRBV19 to TRBJ2-2; 7 bases map to TRBD1. Germline CDR1 is LNHDA and CDR2 is SQIVND (reference sequence). The CDR3 runs 15 residues. The V gene end was trimmed by 5 bases and the J gene end by 5 bases; junction bases not matched to a gene: 8. This CDR3 is CASSQTGIGTGELFF. Here the CDR3 DNA reads TGTGCCAGTAGTCAGACAGGGATCGGTACCGGGGAGCTGTTTTTT.

CDR3 in amino acids: CASSPPPDSAEQYF. The CDR3 nucleotides are TGTGCCAGCTCACCACCGCCGGACAGTGCCGAGCAGTACTTC. This rearrangement joins TRBV18 to TRBJ2-7; D might be TRBD1 (6 bases). The CDR3 extends over 14 amino acids. Germline V CDR1 and CDR2: KGHSH, LQKENI. Trimming removed 0 bases at V and 6 bases at J, with 12 bases between.

The gene calls are TRBV28 and TRBJ2-7; 9 bases agree with TRBD2. Germline trimming cut 6 bases from V and 6 bases from J; bases unmatched to any gene: 9. This CDR3 region has 14 residues. Germline values: CDR1 MDHEN, CDR2 SYDVKM. The CDR3 is CASRESGAGGEQYF. For the CDR3, the DNA is TGTGCCAGCAGGGAGAGCGGAGCGGGGGGCGAGCAGTACTTC.

This sequence joins TRBV18 and TRBJ2-1; 8 bases fit TRBD2. The CDR3 spans 16 residues. Germline values: CDR1 KGHSH, CDR2 LQKENI. Trimming removed 2 bases from V and 7 bases from J; junction bases left unmatched: 10. CDR3 in DNA: TGTGCCAGCTCACCATGGGCGCCGGGAGGGCCTAATGAGCAGTTCTTC. Translating it yields CASSPWAPGGPNEQFF.